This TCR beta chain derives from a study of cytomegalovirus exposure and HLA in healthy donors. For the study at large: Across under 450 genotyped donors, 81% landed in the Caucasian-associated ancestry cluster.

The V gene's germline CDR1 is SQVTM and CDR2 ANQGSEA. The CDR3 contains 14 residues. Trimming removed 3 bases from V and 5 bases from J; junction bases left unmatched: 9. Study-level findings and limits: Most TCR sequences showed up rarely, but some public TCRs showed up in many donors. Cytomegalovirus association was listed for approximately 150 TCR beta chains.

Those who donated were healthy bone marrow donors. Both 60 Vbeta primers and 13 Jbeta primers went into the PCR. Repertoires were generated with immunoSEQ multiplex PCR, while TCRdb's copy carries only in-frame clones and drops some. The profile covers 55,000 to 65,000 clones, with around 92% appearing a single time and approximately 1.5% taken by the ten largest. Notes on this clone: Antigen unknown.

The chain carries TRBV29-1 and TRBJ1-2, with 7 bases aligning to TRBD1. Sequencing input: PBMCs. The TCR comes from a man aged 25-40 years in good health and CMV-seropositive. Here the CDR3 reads CSVEGQGVRYGYTF. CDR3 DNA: TGCAGCGTTGAGGGTCAGGGGGTTAGGTATGGCTACACCTTC.